The clone carrying this TCR beta chain was seen only once. This record belongs to a study of blood T cell repertoires in COVID-19. Across the study: Donors in the United States, Italy and Spain gave samples during acute or convalescent COVID-19. The analysed material was cDNA or gDNA that came from T cells, B-cell-depleted T cells, or PBMCs.

This CDR3 is 14 amino acids long. In germline, CDR1 is MNHEY, CDR2 SVGAGI. V lost 6 bases, J lost 4 bases, and 6 bases stayed unmatched. Original handling: Nucleated cell counts were estimated from reference gene primer amplification. Repertoires were generated with immunoSEQ multiplex PCR, while TCRdb's copy carries only in-frame clones and drops some. D and trimming were read from the DNA, whereas the V and J calls and clone size are those reported in that table. The sample carries under 95,000 clones, 82% recorded once. The source is a woman older than 75 with acute or convalescent COVID-19. The gene calls are TRBV6-5 and TRBJ1-2, with TRBD1 matching 9 bases. The specimen sequenced was peripheral blood. The chain's CDR3 is CASSGQGLGYGYTF. CDR3 nucleotides: TGTGCCAGCAGCGGACAGGGGTTAGGCTATGGCTACACCTTC.